Detailed here is one TCR beta chain. This clone has more than one count but fewer than ten. The clone's antigen remains unknown. Base qualities are missing; no much larger clone stands one base away. This record comes from a study of cytomegalovirus exposure and HLA in healthy donors (dated by TCRdb to 2017 to 2019). Broadly, across the study: An earlier analysis of approximately 640 of the donors reported about 290 Gb of sequence data and 120 million or so unique TCR beta sequences from about 200 million T cells. An earlier analysis of roughly 600 of the donors used high-throughput TCR beta sequencing to judge whether each TCR beta V gene segment behaved as functional or pseudogenic. Of the roughly 400 genotyped donors, over 70% fell in the genetic ancestry cluster associated with self-reported Caucasian donors. An early release that covered roughly 600 HLA-typed donors contained approximately 300 gigabases of sequencing data and 65 million to 100 million unique TCR sequences. Among 300 to 500 genotyped donors of the cohort, an average of approximately 240,000 unique TCR beta nucleotide sequences was sequenced per donor, of which 15% to 20% were non-productive. The study combined high-throughput TCR immunosequencing, statistical association of individual TCRs with disease status, and machine learning to predict cytomegalovirus infection status. The T cell repertoires of 666 subjects were profiled by immunosequencing and related to cytomegalovirus serostatus. About five DR-DQ haplotypes were treated as single units for association and clustering because of strong linkage in the cohort. To study patterns of TCR occurrence, a later analysis re-analyzed previously published TCR beta repertoires from just over 650 donors and added high-resolution HLA genotyping. The number of typed donors differed by locus: roughly 620-630 for A, B, C, DRB1 and DQB1; about 520 for DQA1; 606 for DPA1; and approximately 450 for DPB1. The study aimed to test whether cataloging public T cell receptors could reveal signatures of past pathogen exposure. HLA typing included class I and class II loci at four-digit resolution. Donor age, sex, ethnicity and CMV serostatus were collected together with the repertoire data. Every repertoire in the discovery cohort had been generated on one and the same sequencing platform. Rather than using new phenotypic data, the later analysis identified candidate immune exposures from TCR beta sequences and from how often those sequences occurred across donors. Along with the roughly 670-subject first cohort, a separate validation cohort of more than 90 different subjects was used. In a later genetic analysis, genome-wide SNP genotypes for about three fifths of the 666 donors were used, and that subset was treated as a discovery cohort.

The paper's findings and limits, for the study overall: In a later genetic analysis, fewer N-insertions in productive TCRs were reported among donors in an Asian-associated ancestry cluster than the roughly 700-donor mean. A group of highly shared sequence variants was considered likely to be a technical artifact of the sequencing pipeline. Strong co-occurrence of HLA alleles, especially DR and DQ, made assigning TCR associations to individual alleles difficult. In the study, approximately 160 TCR beta chains were listed as associated with cytomegalovirus. In vitro tests confirmed that a few of the cytomegalovirus-associated TCR beta chains recognize cytomegalovirus antigens. Because counts were too low, more than 15 rarely observed V segments, including chromosome 9 orphons, were left out of the earlier analysis of 500 to 650 of the donors. The cohort was sequenced for TCR beta chains only, and without alpha or paired-chain data the features that could be detected were limited. Because HLA typing was missing for some donors at each locus, association tests included only the typed subset. CMV serostatus was the only immune exposure information available for the cohort. In a later analysis, the rate of TCR association differed among HLA loci, with DRB1 alleles having the most associated TCRs and HLA-C alleles having the fewest. Most CMV-associated TCR beta chains appeared to be HLA-restricted in a later analysis, and the HLA associations seemed to be driven largely by CMV exposure. At a false discovery rate of 0.05, a later analysis linked 16,951 TCR beta sequences to specific HLA alleles. In both the original and validation cohorts, the classifier was reported to diagnose cytomegalovirus status with high specificity and sensitivity. In a later analysis, HLA-associated TCR beta chains showed more clonal expansion and lower generation probabilities than non-associated chains that were equally common. A further reported finding was that TCR beta sequences accurately predicted the HLA-A and HLA-B alleles for most subjects in the first cohort. Most TCR sequences were seen in very few donors, while some public TCRs were found in many individuals. In a later analysis, several top co-occurrence clusters were reported to appear linked to parvovirus B19, influenza, CMV and Epstein-Barr virus. Because the 87-base-pair reads could not distinguish some IMGT-functional V segments, including TRBV6-2 and TRBV6-3, those segments were excluded. Linkage disequilibrium might explain the correlated functional status among segregating V segments, but an unknown experimental factor could not be excluded. In an earlier analysis of under 600 of the donors, most TCR beta V segments were observed in productive rearrangements about 87% or about 30% of the time, broadly matching IMGT annotations. The authors suggested that the approach could potentially be extended to other disease states and immunological phenotypes. Sequencing depth was assumed to be roughly uniform across donors in the presence/absence analyses, though that assumption may not hold. V-gene and J-gene trimming of TCR beta chains was associated with a missense DCLRE1C variant in a later genetic analysis, and the association was replicated in an independent cohort.

The germline V gene gives CDR1 as SGHTA and CDR2 as FQGTGA. From V the trimming removes 3 bases and from J it removes 3 bases, while the gene matches leave 10 bases of the junction unaccounted for. From the cysteine through the phenylalanine, the CDR3 covers 19 amino acids. CDR3 DNA only is kept here, 57 bases in frame from base 1. The method was the immunoSEQ multiplex PCR assay. For the multiplex PCR, a mixture combining 60 forward primers for TCR Vbeta segments and 13 reverse primers for TCR Jbeta segments was used. A multiplex PCR assay on genomic DNA amplified the CDR3 region of rearranged TCR beta genes. Amplified TCR beta libraries were sequenced as 87-base-pair reads on the Illumina HiSeq System. The study's processing was this. Across the roughly 700 repertoires, a later analysis counted 80 million or so unique TCR beta chains, approximately 10 million of which were shared by at least two donors. Raw reads were error-corrected and collapsed into unique sequences by a nearest-neighbor algorithm in which closely related sequences were merged to remove PCR and sequencing errors. To assign V, D and J gene segments, CDR3 sequences were aligned to IMGT reference sequences. For a sequence to be retained, a match of at least six nucleotides to both a V gene segment and a J gene segment was required. Rearrangements were called productive when the CDR3 lacked stop codons and stayed in frame with V and J; all others were non-productive. CDR3 was defined by IMGT convention, running from the second conserved V-encoded cysteine to the conserved J-encoded phenylalanine. The earlier analysis of 587 of the donors excluded sequences that lacked an unambiguous match to a single V gene segment. An earlier analysis of a few hundred of the donors called V segments functional above 56.7% productive rearrangements and segregating when the between-donor standard deviation exceeded 5%. A statistical classification framework was built to diagnose cytomegalovirus status from the catalog of TCR beta chain sequences. In a later analysis, V and J genes were assigned by comparing TCR nucleotide sequences against IMGT/GENE-DB human TR gene sequences. A later analysis assigned CDR3 sequences and most-parsimonious VDJ recombination scenarios with the TCRdist pipeline. In a later analysis, every TCR beta chain was defined by the combination of its CDR3 amino acid sequence and its V-gene family, and reads without a unique V-gene family were dropped. As a way to deal with suspected cross-contamination and a sequencing artifact, a later analysis dropped approximately 570 nucleotide sequences that were highly shared and had low generation probability. For each public chain, a later analysis derived a clonal expansion index from normalized ranks of inferred template counts within each repertoire. In a later analysis, generation probabilities were computed using a VDJ recombination model fitted to out-of-frame rearrangements, and the results were checked against IGoR. In a later analysis, TCR-TCR, TCR-HLA and TCR-CMV co-occurrence was scored with hypergeometric tests, and a repertoire-size bias correction was applied to TCR pairs. In a later analysis, false discovery rates were estimated by permuting HLA or CMV assignments 20 times. In a later analysis, co-occurring TCRs were grouped with DBSCAN, and TCRdist sequence similarity was added when clustering was performed within HLA-allele-positive subsets. For co-occurrence clustering, repertoires with fewer than 30,000 or more than 120,000 public chains were excluded, along with a handful of repertoires with anomalous nucleotide sharing. The table was pulled from immuneACCESS by TCRdb, which kept in-frame rearrangements only. Such tables lose some clones; where checked, under half of the loss comes from unresolved V genes, and the rest has no known cause. That table is the source of V, J and clone size, and D and trimming were worked out from the DNA. For this sample there are some 200,000 clones; around four fifths appear just once. About 0.84% of the sample comes from the top ten.

The cohort consisted of approximately 690 healthy bone marrow donors. Cohort members were all nominally healthy when sampled, although unrecorded immune exposures were likely present. The donor was CMV seronegative and was included in the group of about 350 seronegative cohort members. A peripheral blood sample was collected from each donor, and TCR beta sequencing was performed on peripheral blood mononuclear cells. Genomic DNA was extracted from the blood cell samples with the Qiagen DNeasy Blood Extraction Kit. Here the chain combines TRBV7-3 and TRBJ2-1; 14 bases in the junction line up with TRBD2. Sequencing was done on a sample of PBMCs. The receptor's source is a woman between 18 and 30 years old in good health and CMV-seronegative. The nucleotide sequence reads as follows: TGTGCCAGCAGCTTTGTCGGGGGGACTAGCGGGAGTAGCTACAATGAGCAGTTCTTC. This is translated as CASSFVGGTSGSSYNEQFF.